This TCR beta chain was identified during a study of blood T cell repertoires in COVID-19. Study as a whole: The origin of the acute and convalescent COVID-19 samples was the United States, Italy and Spain.

Source study methods: From reference gene primer amplification, estimates of nucleated cell counts were derived. TCRdb's copy holds only in-frame clones and misses some; the assay was immunoSEQ multiplex PCR. That table gives V, J and clone size, and the DNA gave D and trimming. The sample has around 300,000 clones; roughly 86% are singletons. The V and J ends lost 3 bases and 7 bases respectively, with 10 bases between them. CDR3 length: 13 residues. The V gene's germline CDR1 is LNHDA and CDR2 SQIVND (reference sequence). The sequencing sample was made of PBMCs or T cells enriched from blood (not recorded which). V is TRBV19 and J is TRBJ2-1; D ambiguous. The sequence derives from a woman aged 18-29 years who had recovered from COVID-19. CDR3 protein: CASSILSGNEQFF. The CDR3 DNA reads as TGTGCCAGTAGTATCCTGTCGGGTAATGAGCAGTTCTTC.